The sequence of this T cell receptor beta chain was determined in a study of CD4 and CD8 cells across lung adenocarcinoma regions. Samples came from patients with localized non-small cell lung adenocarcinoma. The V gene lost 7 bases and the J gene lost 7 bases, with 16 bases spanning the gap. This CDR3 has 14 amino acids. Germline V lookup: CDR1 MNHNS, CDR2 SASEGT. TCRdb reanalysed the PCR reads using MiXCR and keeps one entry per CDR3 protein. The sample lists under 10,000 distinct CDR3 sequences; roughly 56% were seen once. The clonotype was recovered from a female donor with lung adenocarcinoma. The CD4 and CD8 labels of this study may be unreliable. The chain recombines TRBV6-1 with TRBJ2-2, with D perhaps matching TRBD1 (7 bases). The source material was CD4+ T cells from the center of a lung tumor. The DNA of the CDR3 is TGTGCCAGCATCCAAACCAGGGGGGTCGGGGAGCTGTTTTTT. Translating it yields CASIQTRGVGELFF.